The 22 T cell receptor beta chains given below trace back to one sample, sequenced in a study of OX40 agonist ivuxolimab in advanced cancers. The method was immunoSEQ multiplex PCR; TCRdb's version includes in-frame clones alone and lacks a portion of them. The table records 45,000 to 65,000 clones, around 91% of them present only once. Source: CD4+ or CD8+ T cells sorted from blood, taken in a trial of the OX40 agonist ivuxolimab. Receptor source: an adult with an advanced solid tumor such as melanoma, head and neck, liver or kidney cancer.

J is TRBJ2-5 and V is TRBV6-6, with D perhaps TRBD1 (5 bases). The CDR3 covers 11 residues. The germline CDR1 and CDR2 sequences are MNHNY and SVGAGI (reference sequence). Trimming cost V 4 bases and J 5 bases, with 5 bases left between them. CDR3 sequence: CASSSGETQYF. As DNA, the CDR3 is TGTGCCAGCAGTTCAGGGGAGACCCAGTACTTC.

This clone has just one count. V usage is TRBV5-1 and J usage is TRBJ1-2, with TRBD1 matching 7 bases. J gave up 1 base and V 3 bases, and 3 bases lay outside the gene matches. The V gene's germline CDR1 is SGHRS and CDR2 YFSETQ. The CDR3 runs 14 residues. CDR3 nucleotides: TGCGCCAGCAGCTCCGGGACAGTTAACTATGGCTACACCTTC. It codes for CASSSGTVNYGYTF.

The chain links TRBV30 to TRBJ1-4; TRBD1 aligns across 8 bases. The trim removed 3 bases at V and 8 bases at J, leaving 5 bases unmatched. Germline V gene sequence: CDR1 GTSNPN, CDR2 SVGIG (reference sequence). The CDR3 runs to 13 residues. The CDR3 spells CAWRTTGVEKLFF. DNA of the CDR3: TGTGCCTGGAGAACGACAGGGGTCGAAAAACTGTTTTTT.

V usage is TRBV27 and J usage is TRBJ1-5; TRBD1 matches 9 bases. V lost 6 bases to trimming and J lost 4 bases; unmatched junction nucleotides: 7. Per the germline V gene, CDR1 is MNHEY and CDR2 is SMNVEV (reference sequence). The length of the CDR3 is 15 residues. CDR3 in DNA: TGTGCCAGCAGCCCACGGACAGGGGAGAATCAGCCCCAGCATTTT. Protein sequence: CASSPRTGENQPQHF.

The chain joins TRBV23-1 to TRBJ2-7, with D perhaps matching TRBD2 (6 bases). TRBV23-1 is given ORF status, its function remaining uncertain. The CDR3 is 13 residues long. V lost 1 base to trimming and J lost 3 bases, with 7 bases between them. The CDR3: CASSQWGVYEQYF. CDR3 DNA: TGCGCCAGCAGTCAATGGGGGGTCTACGAGCAGTACTTC.

V usage is TRBV5-1 and J usage is TRBJ2-6; no clear D. This CDR3 region has 16 residues. V gave up 4 bases and J gave up 0 bases, with 11 bases separating them. Germline V gene sequence: CDR1 SGHRS, CDR2 YFSETQ. As DNA, the CDR3 is TGCGCCAGCAGCCGCGGTAGTCGCTCTGGGGCCAACGTCCTGACTTTC. It yields the protein CASSRGSRSGANVLTF.

The sample holds a few counts of this clone. V gene TRBV19 combines with J gene TRBJ2-7, with TRBD2 identical over 12 bases. CDR1 is LNHDA, CDR2 SQIVND, per germline (reference sequence). The V gene end was trimmed by 4 bases and the J gene end by 4 bases; junction bases not matched to a gene: 2. The CDR3 contains 14 residues. The CDR3 loop reads CASSTTSGRYEQYF. The CDR3 nucleotides are TGTGCCAGTAGTACGACTAGCGGGAGATACGAGCAGTACTTC. The whole variable domain, filled in from reference TRBV19 and TRBJ2-7, reads DGGITQSPKYLFRKEGQNVTLSCEQNLNHDAMYWYRQDPGQGLRLIYYSQIVNDFQKGDIAEGYSVSREKKESFPLTVTSAQKNPTAFYLCASSTTSGRYEQYFGPGTRLTVT.

This clone was seen once. The rearrangement links TRBV5-6 to TRBJ1-6; D call uncertain. The CDR3 sequence is 14 residues long. CDR1 and CDR2 from the germline V gene are SGHDT and YYEEEE. V was cut by 6 bases and J by 7 bases, with 14 bases left in between. This CDR3 reads CASTAWRENSPLHF. The CDR3 bases are TGTGCCAGCACCGCGTGGAGGGAGAATTCACCCCTCCACTTT.

This clone was recorded once. DNA of the CDR3: TGTGCCAGCAGAGCCAGGGGTTTACAGCCCCAGCATTTT. Translated, it gives CASRARGLQPQHF. The chain has TRBV6-1 and TRBJ1-5; tentatively, D is TRBD1 (6 bases). The CDR3 length is 13 residues. Trimming shortened V by 6 bases and J by 7 bases, and 13 bases separated the two germline ends. Germline assignment: CDR1 MNHNS and CDR2 SASEGT.

The rearrangement uses TRBV7-3 and TRBJ2-1, with D unresolved. The V end was cut by 5 bases, the J end by 0 bases, with 11 bases between. The germline V gene encodes CDR1 SGHTA and CDR2 FQGTGA. The CDR3 sequence is 15 residues long. The CDR3 DNA reads TGTGCCAGCAGCATCGACGAGAACTCCTACAATGAGCAGTTCTTC. It specifies CASSIDENSYNEQFF.

This chain connects TRBV11-2 to TRBJ2-1; D possibly corresponds to TRBD2 (6 bases). CDR3 length: 16 amino acids. Between the trimmed V and J ends, which lost 5 bases and 6 bases, there was a span of 20 bases. Germline V gene data show CDR1 as SGHAT and CDR2 as FQNNGV. This CDR3 is CASSMDGGPGGNEQFF. CDR3 sequence (DNA): TGTGCCAGCAGCATGGACGGGGGACCCGGGGGCAATGAGCAGTTCTTC.

The chain links TRBV10-1 to TRBJ2-3, with 10 bases that match TRBD2. The CDR3 length is 15 residues. Germline trimming cut 3 bases from V and 4 bases from J; bases unmatched to any gene: 4. Germline assignment: CDR1 WNHNN and CDR2 SYGVQD (reference sequence). The CDR3 spells CASSESGRAPDTQYF. In DNA form, the CDR3 reads TGCGCCAGCAGTGAAAGCGGGAGGGCCCCAGATACGCAGTATTTT.

The chain joins TRBV11-2 to TRBJ1-2; perhaps TRBD1 as D (6 bases). Germline CDR1 reads SGHAT; CDR2 reads FQNNGV. This CDR3 region has 15 residues. Between the trimmed V and J ends, which lost 1 base and 6 bases, there was a span of 15 bases. The CDR3 bases are TGTGCCAGCAGCTTAGTCCCCCAGGGGCGGGATGGCTACACCTTC. Translating it yields CASSLVPQGRDGYTF.

The rearrangement uses TRBV19 and TRBJ2-1, with TRBD2 matching over 12 bases. With V trimmed by 0 bases and J by 4 bases, 7 bases remained unmatched. There are 18 residues in the CDR3. The germline V gene has CDR1 LNHDA and CDR2 SQIVND (reference sequence). CDR3 nucleotide sequence: TGTGCCAGTAGTATAGAGGCGGGGACTAGCGGGTCATACAATGAGCAGTTCTTC. Translation gives CASSIEAGTSGSYNEQFF.

This chain connects TRBV27 to TRBJ2-7; 9 bases map to TRBD2. J gave up 3 bases and V 6 bases, and 3 bases lay outside the gene matches. CDR3 length equals 13 residues. The germline gives CDR1 MNHEY, CDR2 SMNVEV (reference sequence). CDR3 region: CASRISGGYEQYF. The CDR3 DNA is TGTGCCAGCAGGATTAGCGGGGGCTACGAGCAGTACTTC.

V gene TRBV5-8 combines with J gene TRBJ2-1; D is unclear. CDR1 and CDR2 (germline): SGHTS, YDEGEE. The CDR3 runs 14 residues. Trimming took 0 bases from V and 5 from J, leaving 9 bases between them. CDR3 bases: TGTGCCAGCAGCTTGGAATTCAGTAACAATGAGCAGTTCTTC. Translation: CASSLEFSNNEQFF.

This sequence joins TRBV28 and TRBJ2-7; 16 bases map to TRBD2. Germline CDR1 is MDHEN and CDR2 is SYDVKM. The CDR3 sequence is 16 residues long. The ends lost 0 bases at V and 7 bases at J; junction bases unmatched: 3. The CDR3 DNA follows: TGTGCCAGCAGTTTATGGGGACTAGCGGGAGGGCCTGAGCAGTACTTC. It translates to CASSLWGLAGGPEQYF.

The V and J genes are TRBV9 and TRBJ2-3, with 7 bases identical to TRBD1. Trimming removed 4 bases from V and 5 bases from J; junction bases left unmatched: 10. Germline-derived CDR1 and CDR2 are SGDLS and YYNGEE. The CDR3 is 15 amino acids. CDR3 in amino acids: CASSLYGTDKDTQYF. CDR3 sequence (DNA): TGTGCCAGCAGCCTGTACGGGACAGACAAAGATACGCAGTATTTT.

V gene TRBV5-1 combines with J gene TRBJ2-7, with 10 bases matching TRBD2. V lost 2 bases and J lost 2; bases outside the gene matches: 4. The CDR3 spans 15 residues. Germline-derived CDR1 and CDR2 are SGHRS and YFSETQ. This chain's CDR3 is CASSLGTSVTYEQYF. CDR3 DNA: TGCGCCAGCAGCTTAGGGACTAGCGTTACCTACGAGCAGTACTTC.

V and J are TRBV29-1 and TRBJ1-1; 9 bases match TRBD1. V was pared by 4 bases and J by 6 bases, with 3 bases of the junction left unmatched. Per the germline V gene, CDR1 is SQVTM and CDR2 is ANQGSEA. The CDR3 covers 12 residues. CDR3 bases: TGCAGCGTTGCTCGACAGGGGGCTGAAGCTTTCTTT. Translating gives CSVARQGAEAFF.

This clone was picked up a small number of times. The rearrangement joins TRBV2 to TRBJ1-1; the D gene is possibly TRBD1 (5 bases). CDR3 length: 16 amino acids. The V end lost 0 bases, the J end lost 1 base, and 12 bases lay between the germline ends. CDR1 is SNHLY, CDR2 FYNNEI, per germline. The CDR3 DNA is TGTGCCAGCAGTGAAGCGCTTCTGACAGCGAACACTGAAGCTTTCTTT. Protein sequence: CASSEALLTANTEAFF. The variable domain in full, with the rest retrieved from reference TRBV2 and TRBJ1-1, is EPEVTQTPSHQVTQMGQEVILRCVPISNHLYFYWYRQILGQKVEFLVSFYNNEISEKSEIFDDQFSVERPDGSNFTLKIRSTKLEDSAMYFCASSEALLTANTEAFFGQGTRLTVV.

The DNA of the CDR3 is TGTGCCAGCTCACCGTTCGACGGTACTAACTATGGCTACACCTTC. Its translation: CASSPFDGTNYGYTF. V is TRBV18 and J is TRBJ1-2; D ambiguous. The CDR3 totals 15 residues. Germline V gene sequence: CDR1 KGHSH, CDR2 LQKENI. Trimming shortened V by 3 bases and J by 0 bases, and 11 bases separated the two germline ends.